The TCR beta chain described here comes from a study of cytomegalovirus exposure and HLA in healthy donors (dated by TCRdb to 2015 to 2018). For the wider study: According to a later analysis, the 120 validation repertoires were produced on the same platform as the approximately 600 repertoires of the first cohort. The study aimed to test whether cataloging public T cell receptors could reveal signatures of past pathogen exposure. Besides the first cohort of 666 subjects, a separate validation cohort made up of about 120 different subjects was used. The study combined high-throughput TCR immunosequencing, statistical association of individual TCRs with disease status, and machine learning to predict cytomegalovirus infection status.

Separate from the approximately 700-subject first cohort, the validation cohort of 95 to 150 subjects was the group to which the donors belonged. The receptor library was made with the immunoSEQ multiplex PCR assay. The study's processing was this. To diagnose cytomegalovirus status from the catalog of TCR beta chain sequences, a statistical classification framework was built. What TCRdb holds here is the immuneACCESS table cut down to in-frame rearrangements. Part of the clones is not present; checked against another copy, under half of the missing clones reflect an unresolved V gene, and the others are unexplained. V, J and clone size reflect that table, while D and trimming were determined from the DNA. The sample has under 150,000 clones on record, 88% of them singletons. The biggest ten clones account for about 6% of the sample. Measured from the cysteine to the phenylalanine, the CDR3 is 15 residues long. Left in the record is the CDR3 DNA by itself, 45 bases read in frame from the first base. The junction shows trimming of 0 bases on V and 7 bases on J, and the gene matches do not reach 8 bases of it. Sequences LGHNA (CDR1) and YSLEER (CDR2) are obtained from the germline V gene.

In regard to this clone: Its antigen is currently not known. No base-level quality is on record; no much larger clone is a single base apart.

Results and caveats for the whole study, not just this receptor: The authors suggested that the approach could potentially be extended to other disease states and immunological phenotypes. In the study, some 180 TCR beta chains were listed as associated with cytomegalovirus. In a later analysis, TCRs clustered in the first cohort were found to also tend to co-occur in the roughly 120 validation repertoires, with 85% to 95% of cluster scores above 0. In both the original and validation cohorts, the classifier was reported to diagnose cytomegalovirus status with high specificity and sensitivity. Across donors, most TCR sequences were observed very rarely, whereas some public TCRs were present in many individuals. A later analysis lacked HLA typing for the validation cohort, so it scored co-occurrence in that cohort across all 120 or so repertoires. In vitro tests confirmed that three of the cytomegalovirus-associated TCR beta chains recognize cytomegalovirus antigens.

The clonotype comes from a woman between 18 and 30 years old in good health and CMV-seropositive. Material: PBMCs. The chain employs TRBV4-3 and TRBJ1-2, and 7 junctional nucleotides match TRBD1. The nucleotide sequence reads as follows: TGCGCCAGCAGCCAAGATATCGCAGGGGGTCTTGGCTACACCTTC. It specifies CASSQDIAGGLGYTF.